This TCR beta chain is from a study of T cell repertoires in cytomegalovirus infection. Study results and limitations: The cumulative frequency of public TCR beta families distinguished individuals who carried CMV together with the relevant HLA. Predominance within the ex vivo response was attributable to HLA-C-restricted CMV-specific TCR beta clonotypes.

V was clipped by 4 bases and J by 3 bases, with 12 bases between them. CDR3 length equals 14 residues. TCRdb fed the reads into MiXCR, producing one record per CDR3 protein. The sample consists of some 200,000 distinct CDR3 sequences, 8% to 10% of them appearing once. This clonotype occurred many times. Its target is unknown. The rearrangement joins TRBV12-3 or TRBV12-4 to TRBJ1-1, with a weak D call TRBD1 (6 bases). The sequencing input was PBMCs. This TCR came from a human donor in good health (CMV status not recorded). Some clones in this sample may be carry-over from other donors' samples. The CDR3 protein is CASSSWTEDTEAFF. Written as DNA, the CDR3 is TGTGCCAGCAGTTCTTGGACAGAGGACACTGAAGCTTTCTTT.